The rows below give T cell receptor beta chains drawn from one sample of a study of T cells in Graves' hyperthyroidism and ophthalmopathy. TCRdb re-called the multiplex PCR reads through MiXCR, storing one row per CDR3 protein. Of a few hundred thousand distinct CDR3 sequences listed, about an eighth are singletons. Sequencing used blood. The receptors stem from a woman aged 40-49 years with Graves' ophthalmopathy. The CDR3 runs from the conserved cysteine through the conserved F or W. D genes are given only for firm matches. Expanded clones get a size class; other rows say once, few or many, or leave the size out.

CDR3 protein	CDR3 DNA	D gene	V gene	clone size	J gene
CASSQDASGLDTQYF	TGTGCCAGCAGCCAAGACGCTAGCGGGTTAGATACGCAGTATTTT	TRBD2	TRBV14	few	TRBJ2-3
CASSFAGLTDTQYF	TGTGCCAGCAGCTTTGCGGGGCTCACAGATACGCAGTATTTT	-	TRBV11-2	many	TRBJ2-3
CASSEPSQGAVGGGYTF	TGTGCCAGCAGCGAACCGTCACAGGGGGCTGTCGGGGGAGGCTACACCTTC	TRBD1	TRBV7-8	many	TRBJ1-2
CASSQFVGSYYEQYF	TGCGCCAGCAGCCAATTTGTCGGGAGCTACTACGAGCAGTACTTC	-	TRBV7-9	few	TRBJ2-7
CASSFRTGGDEKLFF	TGTGCCAGCAGTTTCCGAACAGGGGGCGACGAAAAACTGTTTTTT	TRBD1	TRBV28	many	TRBJ1-4
CASRRGSGLYNEQFF	TGTGCCAGCAGACGAGGGTCGGGTCTCTACAATGAGCAGTTCTTC	-	TRBV27	many	TRBJ2-1
CASSVEEAGGIYNEQFF	TGTGCCAGCAGCGTGGAAGAAGCGGGAGGGATTTACAATGAGCAGTTCTTC	TRBD2	TRBV9	-	TRBJ2-1
CASSLARQKNTEAFF	TGTGCCAGCAGCTTAGCGAGACAGAAGAACACTGAAGCTTTCTTT	-	TRBV7-9	many	TRBJ1-1
CSAFTPLLAGGSNEQFF	TGCAGCGCTTTCACACCATTACTAGCGGGGGGCAGCAATGAGCAGTTCTTC	TRBD2	TRBV29-1	few	TRBJ2-1
CASSRKRDTQYF	TGTGCCAGCAGTCGAAAAAGGGATACGCAGTATTTT	-	TRBV7-6	many	TRBJ2-3
CASSEELGNTEAFF	TGTGCCAGCAGTGAAGAGTTAGGCAACACTGAAGCTTTCTTT	-	TRBV2	many	TRBJ1-1
CSAARGRELGYTF	TGCAGTGCTGCACGGGGTCGAGAACTCGGCTACACCTTC	-	TRBV20-1	-	TRBJ1-2
CASAKGAFATNEKLFF	TGTGCCAGCGCCAAGGGGGCATTTGCAACTAATGAAAAACTGTTTTTT	TRBD1	TRBV6-1	-	TRBJ1-4
CPSSVRPNYGYTF	TGTCCCAGCAGTGTGCGGCCGAACTATGGCTACACCTTC	-	TRBV2	many	TRBJ1-2
CSARDARGRNYEQYF	TGCAGTGCTAGAGATGCCAGGGGGCGGAACTACGAGCAGTACTTC	TRBD1	TRBV20-1	many	TRBJ2-7
CASSPPRGGRLTEAFF	TGTGCCAGCAGCCCGCCTCGAGGTGGCCGACTCACTGAAGCTTTCTTT	-	TRBV3-1	many	TRBJ1-1
CASSLGPDRPRGGYTF	TGTGCCAGCAGCTTAGGACCAGACAGGCCGAGGGGTGGCTACACCTTC	-	TRBV13	many	TRBJ1-2
CASSEADRKTGELFF	TGTGCCAGCAGTGAAGCGGACAGGAAAACCGGGGAGCTGTTTTTT	TRBD1	TRBV2	many	TRBJ2-2
CATSSADLGGYTF	TGTGCCACCAGCAGCGCCGACTTGGGGGGCTACACCTTC	-	TRBV15	many	TRBJ1-2
CASSYSYNRVTNEKLFF	TGTGCCAGCAGTTACTCCTATAACAGGGTTACAAATGAAAAACTGTTTTTT	-	TRBV6-5	-	TRBJ1-4
CASSPYGGVNEQFF	TGTGCCAGCAGCCCCTACGGGGGAGTCAATGAGCAGTTCTTC	-	TRBV6-1	few	TRBJ2-1
CASGFSGANVLTF	TGTGCCAGCGGTTTCTCGGGGGCCAACGTCCTGACTTTC	-	TRBV12-3/TRBV12-4	-	TRBJ2-6
CASSQGPAGEKLFF	TGTGCCAGCAGCCAAGGTCCGGCTGGGGAAAAACTGTTTTTT	-	TRBV3-1	many	TRBJ1-4
CSAPDNLTPPYEQYF	TGCAGTGCACCCGACAACCTCACCCCCCCCTACGAGCAGTACTTC	-	TRBV20-1	-	TRBJ2-7
CASSSFTGGRAKNIQYF	TGTGCCAGCAGTTCCTTTACAGGCGGCCGAGCCAAAAACATTCAGTACTTC	-	TRBV28	many	TRBJ2-4
CASSFSPGNTIYF	TGTGCCAGCAGTTTTTCCCCGGGAAACACCATATATTTT	-	TRBV27	few	TRBJ1-3
CASSLSGVGVTDTQYF	TGTGCCAGCAGCTTGTCCGGGGTTGGGGTGACAGATACGCAGTATTTT	-	TRBV11-2	many	TRBJ2-3
CSAPHPTKHGEQYF	TGCAGTGCCCCACACCCCACCAAACACGGCGAGCAGTACTTC	-	TRBV20-1	many	TRBJ2-7
CSAGGLGRDEQFF	TGCAGTGCTGGAGGACTAGGCCGGGATGAGCAGTTCTTC	TRBD2	TRBV20-1	many	TRBJ2-1
CASSLGMTGGAGELFF	TGTGCCAGCAGCTTGGGGATGACGGGAGGTGCCGGGGAGCTGTTTTTT	TRBD2	TRBV11-2	-	TRBJ2-2
CSVGLAGRTFF	TGCAGTGTAGGACTAGCGGGAAGGACGTTCTTC	TRBD2	TRBV20-1	-	TRBJ2-1
CSARDRKETQYF	TGCAGTGCTAGAGACAGAAAAGAGACCCAGTACTTC	-	TRBV20-1	few	TRBJ2-5
CASSSLLGQGDTEASF	TGTGCCAGCAGTTCGCTACTCGGACAGGGGGACACTGAAGCTTCCTTT	TRBD1	TRBV27	few	TRBJ1-1
CATSDFWGYGYTF	TGTGCCACCAGTGATTTCTGGGGCTATGGCTACACCTTC	-	TRBV24-1	few	TRBJ1-2
CASSTRRGNYGYTF	TGTGCCAGCAGCACCCGTAGGGGAAACTATGGCTACACCTTC	-	TRBV11-2	many	TRBJ1-2
CAIRTTGTDEAFF	TGTGCCATCAGAACAACCGGGACGGACGAAGCTTTCTTT	-	TRBV10-3	many	TRBJ1-1
CASSSSLRAGADTQYF	TGTGCCAGCAGCTCCTCGTTGAGGGCCGGGGCAGATACGCAGTATTTT	-	TRBV13	few	TRBJ2-3
CASKGPGATEAFF	TGTGCCAGCAAGGGTCCCGGGGCGACTGAAGCTTTCTTT	-	TRBV6-1	many	TRBJ1-1
CASSPSPLDRGGGYTF	TGTGCCAGCTCACCGTCACCTCTGGACAGGGGTGGCGGCTACACCTTC	TRBD1	TRBV18	-	TRBJ1-2
CASGLGQGSNQPQHF	TGTGCTAGTGGTTTGGGACAGGGTAGCAATCAGCCCCAGCATTTT	TRBD1	TRBV12-5	many	TRBJ1-5